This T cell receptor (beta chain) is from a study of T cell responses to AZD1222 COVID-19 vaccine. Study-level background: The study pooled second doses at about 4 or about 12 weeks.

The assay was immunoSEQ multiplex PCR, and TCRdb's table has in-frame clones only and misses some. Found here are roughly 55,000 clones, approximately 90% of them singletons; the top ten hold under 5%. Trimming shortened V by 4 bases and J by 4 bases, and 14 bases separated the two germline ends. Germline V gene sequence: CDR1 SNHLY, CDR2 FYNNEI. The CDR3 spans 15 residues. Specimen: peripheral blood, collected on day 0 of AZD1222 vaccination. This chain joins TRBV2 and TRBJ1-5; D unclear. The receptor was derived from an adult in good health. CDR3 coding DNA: TGTGCCAGCAGTGGACCCACCCCGAGGAATCAGCCCCAGCATTTT. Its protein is CASSGPTPRNQPQHF. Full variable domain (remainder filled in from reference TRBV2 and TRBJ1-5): EPEVTQTPSHQVTQMGQEVILRCVPISNHLYFYWYRQILGQKVEFLVSFYNNEISEKSEIFDDQFSVERPDGSNFTLKIRSTKLEDSAMYFCASSGPTPRNQPQHFGDGTRLSIL.